This T cell receptor (beta chain) was found in a study of blood T cell repertoires in COVID-19. At the level of the study: The cDNA or gDNA used as material had been derived from T cells, B-cell-depleted T cells, or PBMCs.

From germline, CDR1 is SGHTA and CDR2 FQGNSA. The CDR3 loop spans 16 amino acids. V was clipped by 4 bases and J by 0 bases, with 12 bases between them. TCRdb keeps only in-frame clones here, not all; method: immunoSEQ multiplex PCR. The profile shows 240,000 or so clones, 70% to 90% of them singletons. Input material: peripheral blood. V usage is TRBV7-2 and J usage is TRBJ2-2, with D perhaps TRBD2 (6 bases). The TCR was taken from a woman between 35 and 50 years old who had recovered from COVID-19. The CDR3 sequence: CASSSRRGTNTGELFF. As DNA, the CDR3 is TGTGCCAGCAGCTCCCGGCGCGGGACGAACACCGGGGAGCTGTTTTTT.